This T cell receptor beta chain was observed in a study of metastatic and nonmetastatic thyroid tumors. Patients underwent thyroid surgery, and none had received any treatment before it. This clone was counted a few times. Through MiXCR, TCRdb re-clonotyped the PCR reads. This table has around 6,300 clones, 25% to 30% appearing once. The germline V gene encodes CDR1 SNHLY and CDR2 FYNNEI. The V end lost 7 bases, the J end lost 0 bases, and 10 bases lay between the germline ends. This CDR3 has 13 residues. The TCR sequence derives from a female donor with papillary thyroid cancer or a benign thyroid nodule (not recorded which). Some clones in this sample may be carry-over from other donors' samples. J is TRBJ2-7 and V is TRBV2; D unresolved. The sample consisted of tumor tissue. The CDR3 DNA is TGTGCCAGCAATGAGGACGGCTCCTACGAGCAGTACTTC. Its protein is CASNEDGSYEQYF.